This TCR beta chain was sequenced for a study of molecular identifiers for immune sequencing clone quantification. Study findings and constraints: Barcodes shared by identical TCR molecules could lead to underestimated sizes of highly expanded clones.

The length of the CDR3 is 13 residues. Trimming pared 8 bases from V and 3 bases from J, leaving 14 bases between. Germline V CDR1 and CDR2: MGHRA, YSYEKL. This clonotype was picked up a small number of times. Its antigen is not known. This may be a read error: a much more frequent sequence differs by one nucleotide. With RNA at 10%, 30% or 50%, naive CD8 libraries came from roughly 20,000 to 1,000,000 sorted cells. TCRdb itself ran the PCR reads through MiXCR, one entry per CDR3 protein. The data show about 36,000 distinct CDR3 sequences, 15% to 20% seen once. The sequenced sample consisted of naive CD8+ T cells from blood, with Jurkat cell RNA spiked in. Subset described: FACS-sorted CD8+CD4-CCR7+CD45RA+ naive T cells. This receptor was identified in a human donor in good health. Some libraries in this study had Jurkat cell RNA spiked in. The chain joins TRBV4-1 to TRBJ2-7, with D perhaps given as TRBD1 or TRBD2 (5 bases each). The CDR3 reads CASGPGPDYEQYF. In DNA, the CDR3 is TGCGCCAGCGGCCCGGGACCAGACTACGAGCAGTACTTC.